The 15 T cell receptor beta chains in this list originate from one sample, sequenced in a study of CD8+CD57+ T cells in acquired aplastic anemia. Profiling that covered TCR beta VDJ and CDR3 relied on genomic DNA as its template. MiXCR, applied by TCRdb to the reads, yields one record per CDR3 protein. The profile shows roughly 300,000 distinct CDR3 sequences, approximately 57% of them singletons. The specimen sequenced was sorted CD4+, CD8+, or CD8+CD57+ T cells (not recorded which) from PBMCs. The receptors stem from a human donor with severe aplastic anemia or a healthy control (not recorded which).

The CDR3 nucleotides are TGTGCCACCAGTCGGACTAGGGGGGGAGTAGATACGCAGTATTTT. Translated: CATSRTRGGVDTQYF. The rearrangement uses TRBV24-1 and TRBJ2-3; a weak D match, TRBD2 (7 bases). This CDR3 is built from 15 residues. The germline CDR1 and CDR2 sequences are KGHDR and SFDVKD. Trimming pared 6 bases from V and 5 bases from J, leaving 17 bases between.

The chain has TRBV11-2 and TRBJ2-3, with D maybe TRBD1 (6 bases). Germline-derived CDR1 and CDR2 are SGHAT and FQNNGV. V was cut by 6 bases and J by 5 bases, with 9 bases left in between. The CDR3 consists of 12 residues. For the CDR3, the DNA is TGTGCCAGCAGGGGACAACGAGATACGCAGTATTTT. It encodes CASRGQRDTQYF.

The chain carries TRBV12-3 or TRBV12-4 and TRBJ2-2; 7 bases map to TRBD2. This CDR3 has 17 residues. The ends lost 5 bases at V and 5 bases at J; junction bases unmatched: 14. As DNA, the CDR3 is TGTGCCAGCAGTCAATACCGGACTAGACAAGGGACCGGGGAGCTGTTTTTT. Translation gives CASSQYRTRQGTGELFF.

This clonotype was detected a few times. At one boundary the junction diverges from the germline segment, which might be a read error. The chain carries TRBV7-9 and TRBJ1-2; D ambiguous. Germline CDR1 and CDR2: SEHNR and FQNEAQ (reference sequence). The CDR3 contains 16 residues. CDR3 region: CASSSGLGNTNYGYTF. In DNA form, the CDR3 reads TGTGCTAGCAGCTCCGGTCTGGGAAACACTAACTATGGCTACACCTTC.

This clonotype was counted ten times or more. V is TRBV14 and J is TRBJ2-5, with D perhaps being TRBD1 or TRBD2 (6 bases each). V was trimmed by 4 bases and J by 6 bases, leaving 15 bases between them. Germline V CDR1 and CDR2: SGHDN, FVKESK. The CDR3 sequence is 14 residues long. The CDR3 DNA follows: TGTGCCAGCAGCCGTGACCCGGGGGCGAAGACCCAGTACTTC. This codes for CASSRDPGAKTQYF.

In regard to this clonotype: This may arise from a read error, as a much more abundant clone is one base away. The J gene is TRBJ2-2, the V gene TRBV6-6; possible D gene TRBD2, 5 bases. Germline CDR1 MNHNY, CDR2 SVGAGI (reference sequence). This CDR3 has 13 amino acids. CDR3 in amino acids: CASKQKNTGKLFF. In DNA form, the CDR3 reads TGTGCCAGCAAACAGAAGAACACCGGGAAGCTGTTTTTT.

At least ten counts were recorded for this clonotype. This rearrangement joins TRBV25-1 to TRBJ2-5, with 8 bases lining up with TRBD1. The CDR3 sequence is 13 residues long. V lost 6 bases, J lost 5 bases, and 5 bases stayed unmatched. The V gene's germline CDR1 is MGHDK and CDR2 SYGVNS. The CDR3 region is CASRKQGVETQYF. DNA for the CDR3: TGTGCCAGCAGGAAACAGGGGGTCGAGACCCAGTACTTC.

This rearrangement joins TRBV10-3 to TRBJ2-1; TRBD1 agrees at 9 bases. The CDR3 extends over 15 amino acids. Germline CDR1 and CDR2: ENHRY and SYGVKD. J gave up 7 bases and V 5 bases, and 9 bases lay outside the gene matches. CDR3: CAISSDRGGWNEQFF. For the CDR3, the DNA is TGTGCCATCAGTTCGGACAGGGGAGGTTGGAATGAGCAGTTCTTC.

This chain connects TRBV24-1 to TRBJ2-1; either TRBD1 or TRBD2 may supply D (5 bases each). The CDR3 is 14 residues long. Trimming shortened V by 12 bases and J by 14 bases, and 28 bases separated the two germline ends. CDR1 and CDR2 from the germline V gene are KGHDR and SFDVKD. CDR3 sequence reads: CAASTSGGTGREFF. The CDR3 DNA sequence: TGTGCCGCCTCAACTTCAGGAGGAACAGGACGAGAGTTCTTC.

This clonotype was detected ten times or more. The rearrangement joins TRBV20-1 to TRBJ2-1; D remains unclear. The CDR3 has 17 amino acids. Per the germline V gene, CDR1 is DFQATT and CDR2 is SNEGSKA (reference sequence). V lost 1 base and J 3 bases, leaving 19 bases between the germline ends. The CDR3 region is CSARVAVATKGYNEQFF. DNA of the CDR3: TGCAGTGCTAGAGTTGCGGTAGCCACGAAAGGCTACAATGAGCAGTTCTTC.

The chain carries TRBV7-3 and TRBJ1-6, with TRBD1 identical over 8 bases. This CDR3 spans 16 amino acids. The germline gives CDR1 SGHTA, CDR2 FQGTGA. With V trimmed by 3 bases and J by 6 bases, 7 bases remained unmatched. Written as DNA, the CDR3 is TGTGCCAGCAGCTTTCAGGGACAGGAGTTTAATTCACCCCTCCACTTT. This encodes CASSFQGQEFNSPLHF.

The V call is TRBV20-1, the J call TRBJ1-2, with D perhaps matching TRBD1 (6 bases). CDR3 length: 14 amino acids. Germline V gene lookup returns CDR1 DFQATT and CDR2 SNEGSKA (reference sequence). The CDR3 DNA sequence: TGCAGCGGTAGAGTCACAGGGAAGAACTATGGCTACACCTTC. Translated, it gives CSGRVTGKNYGYTF.

CDR3 loop: CATSRGVSNQPQHF. DNA for the CDR3: TGTGCCACCAGCAGAGGGGTGAGCAATCAGCCCCAGCATTTT. The chain carries TRBV15 and TRBJ1-5; D call uncertain. Germline-derived CDR1 and CDR2 are LNHNV and YYDKDF (reference sequence). The CDR3 length is 14 residues. Trimming removed 1 base from V and 1 base from J, with 5 bases in between.

This sequence joins TRBV10-3 and TRBJ2-5; either TRBD1 or TRBD2 may supply D (5 bases each). The V gene's germline CDR1 is ENHRY and CDR2 SYGVKD. The ends were cut back, 2 bases at V and 5 bases at J, with 12 bases in the middle. This CDR3 spans 14 amino acids. The CDR3 DNA is TGTGCCATCAGTGAGGAGGGGATGATGGAGACCCAGTACTTC. Encoded protein: CAISEEGMMETQYF.

In this sample, this clonotype turned up once. The V and J genes are TRBV19 and TRBJ1-5, with D possibly matching TRBD1 (5 bases). The CDR3 covers 17 residues. V shed 6 bases and J shed 2 bases, with 20 bases lying between them. Germline V gene data show CDR1 as LNHDA and CDR2 as SQIVND (reference sequence). This chain's CDR3 is CASRAWEGASGNQPQHF. In nucleotides, the CDR3 is TGTGCCAGTAGAGCGTGGGAAGGGGCTAGTGGCAATCAGCCCCAGCATTTT. The entire variable domain, with the rest obtained from reference TRBV19 and TRBJ1-5, is as follows: DGGITQSPKYLFRKEGQNVTLSCEQNLNHDAMYWYRQDPGQGLRLIYYSQIVNDFQKGDIAEGYSVSREKKESFPLTVTSAQKNPTAFYLCASRAWEGASGNQPQHFGDGTRLSIL.